This entry lists 26 T cell receptor beta chains sequenced from one sample in a study of CD4 and CD8 cells across lung adenocarcinoma regions. TCRdb ran MiXCR on the PCR reads and lists one entry per CDR3 protein. Of about 3,000 distinct CDR3 sequences in the sample, approximately 70% are singletons; the top ten hold approximately 15%. Sequencing was carried out using CD4+ T cells from the margin of a lung tumor. These receptors came from a male donor with lung adenocarcinoma. The CD4 and CD8 labels of this study may be unreliable.

This clonotype has just one count. The V gene is TRBV6-1, the J gene TRBJ2-5; tentatively, D is TRBD2 (6 bases). The ends were cut back, 6 bases at V and 3 bases at J, with 14 bases in the middle. Germline CDR1 MNHNS, CDR2 SASEGT. The CDR3 contains 14 residues. The chain's CDR3 is CASRDYLNKETQYF. In DNA form, the CDR3 reads TGTGCCAGCAGGGACTACCTGAATAAAGAGACCCAGTACTTC.

The chain uses TRBV12-3 or TRBV12-4 and TRBJ2-7; 7 bases agree with TRBD2. With 6 bases clipped from V and 6 bases from J, the junction kept 17 bases outside the gene matches. The CDR3 has 16 residues. As DNA, the CDR3 is TGTGCCAGCAGCCCCGGGTCTGCGGGAGCCTTAAGCGAGCAGTACTTC. This gives the protein CASSPGSAGALSEQYF.

This clonotype occurred a few times. The chain links TRBV6-1 to TRBJ1-3; 8 positions agree with TRBD1. J gave up 1 base and V 4 bases, and 3 bases lay outside the gene matches. Germline assignment: CDR1 MNHNS and CDR2 SASEGT. This CDR3 is built from 15 residues. CDR3 region: CASSGTGMSGNTIYF. CDR3 DNA sequence: TGTGCCAGCAGTGGGACAGGGATGTCTGGAAACACCATATATTTT.

This clonotype has only a few counts. Because it lacks the conserved phenylalanine or tryptophan at the end, this CDR3 is likely a read error. The limits of the CDR3 on the DNA are not certain, so only TCRdb's listed CDR3 is given. The chain couples TRBV22-1 to TRBJ1-2. TRBV22-1 is classified as a pseudogene. The CDR3 is 9 amino acids in total, end residues counted. This chain's CDR3 is CLGIGRAHV.

This chain links TRBV7-9 with TRBJ2-1; D not certain. Germline CDR1 is SEHNR and CDR2 is FQNEAQ (reference sequence). This CDR3 comprises 14 residues. Trimming took 5 bases from V and 5 from J, leaving 13 bases between them. The CDR3 coding sequence is TGTGCCAGCAGCCTTCTTATCGAAGACAATGAGCAGTTCTTC. Amino acid sequence: CASSLLIEDNEQFF. The variable domain in full, completed from reference TRBV7-9 and TRBJ2-1, reads DTGVSQNPRHKITKRGQNVTFRCDPISEHNRLYWYRQTLGQGPEFLTYFQNEAQLEKSRLLSDRFSAERPKGSFSTLEIQRTEQGDSAMYLCASSLLIEDNEQFFGPGTRLTVL.

V and J are TRBV6-1 and TRBJ2-1, with D perhaps matching TRBD1 (6 bases). TRBJ2-5 matches the DNA end more closely, so the J call is doubtful. Germline CDR1 and CDR2: MNHNS and SASEGT. The CDR3 consists of 13 residues. The CDR3 sequence: CASSHKGGGTQYF. The CDR3 nucleotides read TGTGCCAGCAGCCACAAAGGGGGTGGGACCCAGTACTTC.

The rearrangement links TRBV6-5 to TRBJ1-1; D remains unclear. The germline CDR1 and CDR2 sequences are MNHEY and SVGAGI. The CDR3 has 15 amino acids. Trimming cost V 5 bases and J 4 bases, with 17 bases left between them. The CDR3 here is CASSHWTRRSTEAFF. The DNA for the CDR3 is TGTGCCAGCAGTCACTGGACGCGAAGGAGCACTGAAGCTTTCTTT.

This rearrangement joins TRBV3-1 to TRBJ2-1, with D possibly TRBD2 on 6 matching bases. With 6 bases removed from V and 5 bases from J, the gap between germline ends came to 17 bases. The CDR3 spans 15 residues. Germline V gene sequence: CDR1 LGHDT, CDR2 YNNKEL (reference sequence). The DNA of the CDR3 is TGTGCCAGCAGTTTTTGGGGGGAGAGGGACAATGAGCAGTTCTTC. Translating gives CASSFWGERDNEQFF.

This chain joins TRBV30 and TRBJ2-7, with 7 nucleotides matching TRBD1. The CDR3 contains 15 residues. Unmatched junction bases numbered 8, after V lost 0 bases and J lost 3 bases. In germline, CDR1 is GTSNPN, CDR2 SVGIG (reference sequence). The CDR3 DNA reads as TGTGCCTGGAGTGTACAGGGACAGATAGTCTACGAGCAGTACTTC. It translates to CAWSVQGQIVYEQYF.

The chain has TRBV6-1 and TRBJ2-3; 7 bases are shared with TRBD2. With 1 base clipped from V and 4 bases from J, the junction kept 2 bases outside the gene matches. The CDR3 contains 14 residues. Germline V gene data show CDR1 as MNHNS and CDR2 as SASEGT. Written as DNA, the CDR3 is TGTGCCAGCAGTGAAGGCGGGAGCGCAGATACGCAGTATTTT. Residues: CASSEGGSADTQYF.

This sequence joins TRBV11-2 and TRBJ2-1; D ambiguous. CDR1 and CDR2 (germline): SGHAT, FQNNGV. The CDR3 is 12 residues long. V was shortened by 2 bases and J by 6 bases, with 5 bases between the two germline ends. The CDR3 nucleotides are TGTGCCAGCAGCTTAAAGTCCAATGAGCAGTTCTTC. This gives the protein CASSLKSNEQFF.

About this clonotype itself: The conserved phenylalanine or tryptophan normally closing the CDR3 is absent here, so this likely arose from a read error. The limits of the CDR3 on the DNA are not certain, so only TCRdb's listed CDR3 is given. The V call is TRBV11-2, the J call TRBJ2-5; TRBD2 reflects the table's D call only, with no check against the DNA. The CDR3 totals 13 residues, both ends included. In germline, CDR1 is SGHAT, CDR2 FQNNGV. The CDR3 protein is CASSFEVAGVNII.

The J gene is TRBJ1-1, the V gene TRBV6-1, with TRBD1 matching over 9 bases. Per the germline V gene, CDR1 is MNHNS and CDR2 is SASEGT. Losses at the gene ends were 4 bases for V and 4 bases for J; bases not matched to a gene: 4. The CDR3 runs 14 residues. The DNA of the CDR3 is TGTGCCAGCAGTGGGACAGGGGTTTTCACTGAAGCTTTCTTT. As protein: CASSGTGVFTEAFF.

The chain carries TRBV7-8 and TRBJ2-5; D is undetermined. With the DNA end fitting TRBJ2-7 better, the J assignment may be wrong. The CDR3 has 13 amino acids. Germline-derived CDR1 and CDR2 are SGHVS and FQNEAQ. CDR3: CASSLGLDGEQYF. The DNA of the CDR3 is TGTGCCAGCAGCTTAGGGTTGGACGGCGAGCAGTACTTC.

The genes are TRBV6-1 and TRBJ2-1; tentatively, D is TRBD1 or TRBD2 (5 bases each). The assigned J gene may be wrong: the sequence end matches TRBJ2-7 better. This CDR3 is built from 16 residues. Per germline, CDR1 MNHNS and CDR2 SASEGT. The CDR3 spells CASSDGYLARGYEQYF. The CDR3 region has the DNA TGTGCCAGCAGCGATGGATATTTAGCGAGGGGCTACGAGCAGTACTTC.

V usage is TRBV6-1 and J usage is TRBJ2-5, with D possibly being TRBD1 (5 bases). The better agreement between TRBJ2-7 and the DNA end casts doubt on the J call. From germline, CDR1 is MNHNS and CDR2 SASEGT. This CDR3 comprises 13 residues. The CDR3 reads CASSPGPSYEQYF. In nucleotides, the CDR3 is TGTGCCAGCAGTCCAGGGCCCTCCTACGAGCAGTACTTC.

This clonotype was counted a few times. The chain employs TRBV4-1 and TRBJ2-5; TRBD1 matches 9 bases. V was clipped by 4 bases and J by 4 bases; unmatched bases: 7. The CDR3 is 15 residues long. In germline, CDR1 is MGHRA, CDR2 YSYEKL. The CDR3 bases are TGCGCCAGCAGCCTTTACAGGGGGCAGGGAGAGACCCAGTACTTC. Translating gives CASSLYRGQGETQYF.

This chain connects TRBV12-3 or TRBV12-4 to TRBJ1-2; 10 bases are shared with TRBD1. J lost 8 bases, V lost 2 bases, and 5 bases had no gene match. The CDR3 is 14 amino acids. The CDR3 here is CASSLWTGGEGYTF. Here the CDR3 DNA reads TGTGCCAGCAGTTTATGGACAGGGGGTGAGGGCTACACCTTC.

By share, this clonotype counts as large (0.1 to 1%). The rearrangement uses TRBV6-4 and TRBJ2-1; 10 bases are a match to TRBD2. Trimming cost V 0 bases and J 8 bases; bases outside gene matches: 4. CDR3 length equals 15 residues. Germline V gene sequence: CDR1 MRHNA, CDR2 SNTAGT. The CDR3: CASSDSAGGPHEQFF. The CDR3 bases are TGTGCCAGCAGTGACTCAGCGGGAGGGCCTCATGAGCAGTTCTTC.

This clonotype was counted a few times. The gene calls are TRBV4-2 and TRBJ2-1, with 11 nucleotides matching TRBD2. CDR1 and CDR2 from the germline V gene are LGHNA and YNFKEQ. With 4 bases clipped from V and 7 bases from J, the junction kept 12 bases outside the gene matches. This CDR3 is built from 17 residues. CDR3 sequence reads: CASSRVSSGRSVNEQFF. In nucleotides, the CDR3 is TGTGCCAGCAGCCGAGTGTCTAGCGGGAGGTCGGTAAATGAGCAGTTCTTC.

This chain uses TRBV7-6 with TRBJ2-1; TRBD2 matches at 7 bases. Germline V gene sequence: CDR1 SGHVS, CDR2 FNYEAQ. The CDR3 totals 16 residues. V lost 5 bases and J lost 0; bases outside the gene matches: 7. CDR3 sequence: CASSIQAGSSYNEQFF. The CDR3 DNA reads TGTGCCAGCAGCATACAAGCGGGAAGCTCCTACAATGAGCAGTTCTTC.

Comment on this clonotype: A much more abundant neighbour one base away suggests this may be a read error. The chain employs TRBV6-1 and TRBJ2-1, with 12 bases fitting TRBD2. The CDR3 has 14 amino acids. V lost 4 bases to trimming and J lost 13 bases; unmatched junction nucleotides: 8. CDR1 is MNHNS and CDR2 is SASEGT in the germline V gene. For the CDR3, the DNA is TGTGCCAGCAGTGTGACTAGCGGGAGTGCAGCCCAGTTCTTC. Its protein product is CASSVTSGSAAQFF.

The chain uses TRBV24-1 and TRBJ2-1, with D perhaps matching TRBD1 (6 bases). TRBJ2-7 matches the DNA end more closely, so the J call is doubtful. This CDR3 spans 13 amino acids. Germline lookup yields CDR1 KGHDR and CDR2 SFDVKD. DNA of the CDR3: TGTGCCACCGGGGGCAGGTGGGACGACGAGCAGTACTTC. Translation gives CATGGRWDDEQYF.

Worth noting for this clonotype: A clone one base away is much larger, so this may be a read error. V and J are TRBV6-1 and TRBJ1-4; possibly TRBD1 for D (5 bases). The CDR3 sequence is 16 residues long. Germline V CDR1 and CDR2: MNHNS, SASEGT. V dropped 7 bases and J dropped 16 bases, with 31 bases sitting between them. In DNA, the CDR3 is TGTGCCAGCACTGAGACTTCTGGGGACCCTATGAGTACGCAGTTTTTT. Its protein is CASTETSGDPMSTQFF.

This clonotype came up a few times. The V call is TRBV6-1, the J call TRBJ2-1; the match to TRBD2 covers 11 bases. Germline V lookup: CDR1 MNHNS, CDR2 SASEGT. V was pared by 2 bases and J by 4 bases, with 13 bases of the junction left unmatched. The CDR3 is 19 amino acids. The CDR3 sequence: CASSESVAGGPRGYNEQFF. CDR3 in DNA: TGTGCCAGCAGTGAATCGGTAGCGGGAGGGCCGAGGGGGTACAATGAGCAGTTCTTC.

This clonotype is classed as medium-sized. The chain uses TRBV7-6 and TRBJ2-3; weak D call: TRBD2 (5 bases). CDR3 length equals 12 residues. Germline values: CDR1 SGHVS, CDR2 FNYEAQ. V was clipped by 3 bases and J by 9 bases, with 10 bases between them. The DNA of the CDR3 is TGTGCCAGCAGCTTCGGGATTACCACGCAGTATTTT. Translating gives CASSFGITTQYF. Complete variable domain (other parts from reference TRBV7-6 and TRBJ2-3): GAGVSQSPRYKVTKRGQDVALRCDPISGHVSLYWYRQALGQGPEFLTYFNYEAQQDKSGLPNDRFSAERPEGSISTLTIQRTEQRDSAMYRCASSFGITTQYFGPGTRLTVL.